This T cell receptor (beta chain) was sequenced in a study of somatic mutations in cytotoxic T cells in rheumatoid arthritis. With regard to this clone: Antigen specificity is unknown.

Profiled with immunoSEQ multiplex PCR; TCRdb holds only in-frame clones, not every one. The sample lists almost 20,000 clones, 80% to 90% seen once, with more than 14% in the top ten. Germline V gene sequence: CDR1 SGHTA, CDR2 FQGTGA. The CDR3 extends over 16 amino acids. V was pared by 1 base and J by 6 bases, with 17 bases between. Study-wide results and limits: For CD8+ T-cell clonality, rheumatoid arthritis patients and age-matched healthy controls did not differ significantly.

The sequencing sample was made of CD8+ T cells sorted from blood. V is TRBV7-3 and J is TRBJ2-3, with D possibly being TRBD1 or TRBD2 (5 bases each). This sequence originates from a middle-aged man in good health. CDR3 residues: CASSLIWDLGGDTQYF. The CDR3 nucleotides read TGTGCCAGCAGCTTAATATGGGACCTTGGTGGGGATACGCAGTATTTT.